These T cell receptor beta chains were read from a single sample in a study of a mutant IDH1 vaccine in newly diagnosed glioma. For these receptors, no antigen is known. Repertoires were generated with immunoSEQ multiplex PCR, while TCRdb's copy carries only in-frame clones and drops some. The data show 100,000 to 150,000 clones, with about 82% seen just once and 5.5% held by the top ten. The source material was PBMCs, sampled from a glioma patient whose treatment included an IDH1 peptide vaccine. Every receptor here comes from a man aged 40-49 years with glioma. Each CDR3 is given with its conserved first and last residue. D genes are given only for firm matches. Clone size is shown for a subset of rows, as once, few, many or a class of expanded clone.

D	V	J	size	DNA	CDR3
-	TRBV7-6	TRBJ2-2	-	TGTGCCAGCAGCTTGAAGCCGGGTCAGAATACCGGGGAGCTGTTTTTT	CASSLKPGQNTGELFF
-	TRBV19	TRBJ1-4	-	TGTGCGGCGGGGGATTATGAAAAACTGTTTTTT	CAAGDYEKLFF
TRBD1	TRBV15	TRBJ2-1	-	TGTGCCACCAGCAGAGATTTCGGACAGGGCAATGAGCAGTTCTTC	CATSRDFGQGNEQFF
TRBD2	TRBV19	TRBJ2-1	-	TGTGCCAGTAGTTTAGTGGCTAGCGGGAGGGATGAGCAGTTCTTC	CASSLVASGRDEQFF
-	TRBV6-1	TRBJ2-2	-	TGTGCCAGCAGGTTGGTTGCCGGGGAGCTGTTTTTT	CASRLVAGELFF
TRBD2	TRBV5-1	TRBJ2-1	few	TGCGCCAGCAGCTTGGAAGAGACTAGGGGACTAGAGCAGTTCTTC	CASSLEETRGLEQFF
-	TRBV4-3	TRBJ1-2	few	TGCGCCAGCAGCCAAGATTCGGTCAGCCACTATGGCTACACCTTC	CASSQDSVSHYGYTF
TRBD1	TRBV4-3	TRBJ1-1	few	TGCGCCAGCAGCCACAGACAGGGATTGAACACTGAAGCTTTCTTT	CASSHRQGLNTEAFF
-	TRBV7-2	TRBJ1-2	-	TGTGCCAGCAGCTTAGGATTGGCAGGGGCGGGCTACACCTTC	CASSLGLAGAGYTF
TRBD1	TRBV11-2	TRBJ1-1	-	TGTGCCAGCAGACGACCCGGGACAGGACGCTTTGAAGCTTTCTTT	CASRRPGTGRFEAFF
TRBD1	TRBV27	TRBJ2-7	once	TGTGCCAGCAGTATTGACAGGGGGCACTCCTACGAGCAGTACTTC	CASSIDRGHSYEQYF
-	TRBV5-1	TRBJ2-7	-	TGCGCCAGCAGCTTGGGGGGGGCGCAGCAGTACTTC	CASSLGGAQQYF
TRBD1	TRBV5-1	TRBJ1-2	-	TGCGCCAGCAGCTTGTGGACAGGGCCGGGCTATGGCTACACCTTC	CASSLWTGPGYGYTF
-	TRBV5-1	TRBJ2-1	-	TGCGCCAGCAGCTTAGAATTAGCGTTCGGGTGGAATGAGCAGTTCTTC	CASSLELAFGWNEQFF
-	TRBV10-3	TRBJ2-2	once	TGTGCCATCAGACGTCGGGATTCGGCATTTTCCACCGGGGAGCTGTTTTTT	CAIRRRDSAFSTGELFF
-	TRBV5-6	TRBJ2-3	-	TGTGCCAGCAGCTCCTCGGCAAGGGATACGCAGTATTTT	CASSSSARDTQYF
-	TRBV4-1	TRBJ1-1	-	TGCGCCAGCAGCCAAGACCGGGCTGAAGCTTTCTTT	CASSQDRAEAFF
-	TRBV15	TRBJ1-1	-	TGTGCCACCAGACCTGGACAGAACACTGAAGCTTTCTTT	CATRPGQNTEAFF
TRBD2	TRBV4-3	TRBJ2-5	once	TGCGCCAGCAGCCAAGAAGCGGGGAGTAGGTTTGAGACCCAGTACTTC	CASSQEAGSRFETQYF
-	TRBV5-1	TRBJ2-1	-	TGCGCCAGCAGCTTGGGGGTTAGCGCCTCCTACAATGAGCAGTTCTTC	CASSLGVSASYNEQFF
-	TRBV7-2	TRBJ2-7	once	TGTGCCAGCAGCTTACCGGAGGACCACTACGAGCAGTACTTC	CASSLPEDHYEQYF
-	TRBV25-1	TRBJ1-1	few	TGTGCCAGCAGTGAGGGACCAATGAACACTGAAGCTTTCTTT	CASSEGPMNTEAFF
-	TRBV27	TRBJ1-2	-	TGTGCCAGCAGTTTATCGAGGGTTGAATTCTATGGCTACACCTTC	CASSLSRVEFYGYTF
TRBD1	TRBV5-4	TRBJ1-2	-	TGTGCCAGCAGCTTGCCAGGGGGGTATGGCTACACCTTC	CASSLPGGYGYTF
-	TRBV30	TRBJ1-1	-	TGTGCCTGGAGGAAAATGGAACTTGAAGCTTTCTTT	CAWRKMELEAFF
-	TRBV18	TRBJ1-3	-	TGTGCCAGCTCACCGGGGGGCACCATATATTTT	CASSPGGTIYF
-	TRBV7-2	TRBJ1-2	-	TGTGCCAGCAGCTTAGGTCCGGACATAGGCGGCTACACCTTC	CASSLGPDIGGYTF
-	TRBV5-6	TRBJ1-1	few	TGTGCCAGCAGCCTTACAGGACGCCACGACGGAGCTTTCTTT	CASSLTGRHDGAFF
TRBD1	TRBV5-4	TRBJ2-7	-	TGTGCCAGCAGCTCCAGGGGGACAAGTTCTGACGAGCAGTACTTC	CASSSRGTSSDEQYF
TRBD2	TRBV5-4	TRBJ2-1	-	TGTGCCAGCAGCTTTGCTCTAGCGGGGCTATATGAGCAGTTCTTC	CASSFALAGLYEQFF
TRBD1	TRBV29-1	TRBJ2-4	-	TGCAGCGTTGGCCTAGGGACAGGGGGTATTCAGTACTTC	CSVGLGTGGIQYF
-	TRBV4-2	TRBJ1-6	-	TGTGCCAGCAGCCAAGAAAACCCAAGCTCCTATAATTCACCCCTCCACTTT	CASSQENPSSYNSPLHF
-	TRBV7-2	TRBJ2-2	-	TGTGCCAGCAGCTTACCGGAGCCTCCCGCCAGAGCCACCGGGGAGCTGTTTTTT	CASSLPEPPARATGELFF
TRBD1	TRBV19	TRBJ1-2	-	TGTGCCAGTACCCGACGGACAGGGGGTGTCTATGGCTACACCTTC	CASTRRTGGVYGYTF
TRBD1	TRBV6-6	TRBJ2-3	-	TGTGCCAGCAGTTACGCGGACAGGGGTGCAGATACGCAGTATTTT	CASSYADRGADTQYF
TRBD1	TRBV27	TRBJ1-1	many	TGTGCCAGCAGTCCTACCAGACAGGGTAACGCTTTCTTT	CASSPTRQGNAFF
TRBD2	TRBV12-5	TRBJ2-3	once	TGTGCTAGTGCTCGGGGGGACCTGACAGATACGCAGTATTTT	CASARGDLTDTQYF
TRBD1	TRBV7-2	TRBJ2-7	once	TGTGCCAGCAGCCAGGACAGGGGTCACGAGCAGTACTTC	CASSQDRGHEQYF
-	TRBV30	TRBJ2-5	-	TGTGCCTGGAGGGACAAGGGCCCACAAGAGACCCAGTACTTC	CAWRDKGPQETQYF
-	TRBV4-3	TRBJ1-1	-	TGCGCCAGCAGCCAAGTAGGCAAAGCTTTCTTT	CASSQVGKAFF
-	TRBV4-3	TRBJ1-4	-	TGCGCCAGCAGCCAACGGGTAGGGAGGGGGGAAAAACTGTTTTTT	CASSQRVGRGEKLFF
TRBD2	TRBV15	TRBJ2-7	-	TGTGCGACTCGACGCGGGGGCTCCTACGAGCAGTACTTC	CATRRGGSYEQYF
-	TRBV5-1	TRBJ2-7	-	TGCGCCAGCAGCTCCCACAGGGAGCCCTACGAGCAGTACTTC	CASSSHREPYEQYF
-	TRBV6-5	TRBJ2-1	-	TGTGCCAGCAGTTACAACGGCAGGGGAAGCGATGAGCAGTTCTTC	CASSYNGRGSDEQFF
-	TRBV9	TRBJ2-2	-	TGTGCCAGCAGCGTAGAGCGAGCCGGGACGTTGAACACCGGGGAGCTGTTTTTT	CASSVERAGTLNTGELFF